This T cell receptor beta chain was identified during a study of tumor and adjacent non-tumor tissue in lung cancer. Study context: Aged about 30 to 76 years, patients included under 13 men and about 5 women with stage I to III disease.

This sample's RNA came from whole unsorted tissue. Germline CDR1 MDHEN, CDR2 SYDVKM. CDR3 size: 12 residues. A word on this clonotype: The target antigen is unknown. Its ends do not fully match the called genes, so a read error is possible.

Overall study results and limits: Tumor TCR diversity, when higher, was linked to shorter survival. Top 100 clones took a larger repertoire share in normal lung.

Three rounds of nested PCR, following a modified ARM-PCR protocol, produced the TCRbeta library. One entry per CDR3 protein, called by TCRdb with MiXCR from the multiplex PCR reads. The table includes 89,000 or so distinct CDR3 sequences, about 66% detected once. This TCR was recovered from an older man with non-small cell lung cancer. The genes are TRBV28 and TRBJ2-4; the D is unclear. The sequenced material came from lung tumor tissue. CDR3 bases: TGTGTCAGCAGTTTTTGGATAAACATTCAGTACTTC. Translation: CVSSFWINIQYF.